This TCR beta chain was recovered during a study of T cells after yellow fever vaccination. In the study overall: Preparing low-cell-number fractions relied on SMART-Seq v4 Ultra Low Input.

TCRdb used MiXCR to reprocess the 5' RACE reads, holding one entry per CDR3 protein. The table records 450,000 to 600,000 distinct CDR3 sequences, about 13% of them present only once. The study's findings and limits: It was the secondary response that reached its peak faster, day 5 versus 15, but it was weaker. Contamination of FACS-sorted repertoires by abundant clonotypes from the bulk population could occur.

Notes on this clonotype: Its antigen remains unknown.

Germline V CDR1 and CDR2: DFQATT, SNEGSKA (reference sequence). V shed 2 bases and J 0 bases; nucleotides not matched to a gene: 3. The CDR3 contains 14 residues. Material: PBMCs, obtained on the day of the yellow fever booster vaccination. This chain joins TRBV20-1 and TRBJ2-7; 8 nucleotides match TRBD2. The TCR was taken from a man aged 30 to 39 who received the YFV17D yellow fever vaccine. The CDR3 region is CSARSGSVSYEQYF. DNA of the CDR3: TGCAGTGCTAGAAGCGGGAGTGTCTCCTACGAGCAGTACTTC.